This T cell receptor beta chain came from a study of control samples from healthy donors and cancer patients. There are 18 residues in the CDR3. Per the germline V gene, CDR1 is SGHAT and CDR2 is FQNNGV. V dropped 0 bases and J dropped 4; count of bases not matched to a gene: 11. Sequenced by immunoSEQ multiplex PCR; TCRdb stores in-frame clones only, minus some. The table has over 120,000 clones, more than 90% seen once. The receptor's source is a young man in good health. Material for sequencing was blood. The V and J genes are TRBV11-2 and TRBJ1-3; 8 bases agree with TRBD1. This chain's CDR3 is CASSLDRGQVGSGNTIYF. In DNA, the CDR3 is TGTGCCAGCAGCTTAGATCGGGGACAGGTTGGGTCCGGAAACACCATATATTTT.